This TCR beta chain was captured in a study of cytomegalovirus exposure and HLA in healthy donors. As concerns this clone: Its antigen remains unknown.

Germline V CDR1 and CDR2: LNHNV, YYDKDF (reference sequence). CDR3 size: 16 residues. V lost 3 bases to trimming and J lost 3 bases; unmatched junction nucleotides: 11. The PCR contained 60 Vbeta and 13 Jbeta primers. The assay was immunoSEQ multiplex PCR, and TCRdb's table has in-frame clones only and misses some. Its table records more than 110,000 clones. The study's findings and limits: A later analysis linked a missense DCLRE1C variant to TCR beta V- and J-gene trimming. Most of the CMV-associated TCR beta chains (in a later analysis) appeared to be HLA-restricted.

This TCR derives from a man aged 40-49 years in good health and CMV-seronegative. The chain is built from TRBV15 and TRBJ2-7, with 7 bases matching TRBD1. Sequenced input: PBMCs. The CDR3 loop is CATSSSLRQGSYEQYF. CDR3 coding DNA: TGTGCCACCAGCAGCTCGCTCCGACAGGGCAGCTACGAGCAGTACTTC.